Below are 8 T cell receptor beta chains sequenced from a single sample in a study of blood T cell repertoires in COVID-19 (dated by TCRdb to 2018 to 2020). Libraries were constructed by the immunoSEQ multiplex PCR assay. TCRdb took over this immuneACCESS table, retaining in-frame rearrangements with V and J assigned. Such tables are incomplete; in checked studies, under half of the missing clones stem from an unresolved V gene, and the remainder is unexplained. The sample table holds approximately 200,000 clones, of which approximately 81% were seen once. Jointly, the top ten make up under 3.5% of the sample. Sequencing input: peripheral blood. Every receptor here comes from a man in his fifties who had recovered from COVID-19.

A remark on this clone: Distinct nucleotide sequences in the sample also encode this CDR3. The chain is built from TRBV3-1 (or the pseudogene TRBV3-2) and TRBJ2-7; 8 bases fit TRBD1. CDR3 length: 14 amino acids. V lost 4 bases, J lost 4 bases, and 6 bases stayed unmatched. CDR1 is LGHDT, CDR2 YNNKEL, per germline (reference sequence). The CDR3 region has the DNA TGTGCCAGCAGCCGGCAGGGGGCTGGATACGAGCAGTACTTC. This translates into CASSRQGAGYEQYF.

V is TRBV6-5 and J is TRBJ2-4; D unclear. Germline V gene lookup returns CDR1 MNHEY and CDR2 SVGAGI. V lost 8 bases, J lost 0 bases, and 11 bases lay in between. This CDR3 region has 14 residues. CDR3 protein: CASGPGLAKNIQYF. The CDR3 DNA reads TGTGCCAGCGGGCCTGGCCTAGCCAAAAACATTCAGTACTTC.

This clone appeared a few times. The V gene is TRBV3-1 (or the pseudogene TRBV3-2), the J gene TRBJ2-1; 10 bases are shared with TRBD2. Germline V gene lookup returns CDR1 LGHDT and CDR2 YNNKEL (reference sequence). V was clipped by 0 bases and J by 8 bases; unmatched bases: 7. The CDR3 has 16 amino acids. In nucleotides, the CDR3 is TGTGCCAGCAGCCAAGAAAGTAGCGGGAGGAGGTATGAGCAGTTCTTC. It translates to CASSQESSGRRYEQFF.

The CDR3 nucleotides read TGTGCCAGCAGCTTACTGGACAGGGAAAAAAGCTACGAGCAGTACTTC. It translates to CASSLLDREKSYEQYF. V and J are TRBV11-2 and TRBJ2-7; TRBD1 matches 8 bases. Germline assignment: CDR1 SGHAT and CDR2 FQNNGV. The V gene end was trimmed by 2 bases and the J gene end by 3 bases; junction bases not matched to a gene: 9. CDR3 length: 16 amino acids.

The J gene is TRBJ2-5, the V gene TRBV7-2; D perhaps matches TRBD1 (5 bases). Deletions cut 1 base from V and 1 base from J, with 7 bases between. The CDR3 is 14 amino acids. Germline lookup yields CDR1 SGHTA and CDR2 FQGNSA. The CDR3 loop reads CASSLGGSQETQYF. The CDR3 DNA reads TGTGCCAGCAGCTTAGGGGGCAGCCAAGAGACCCAGTACTTC.

The rearrangement uses TRBV9 and TRBJ2-1; maybe TRBD2 (5 bases). Germline loops: CDR1 SGDLS, CDR2 YYNGEE. This CDR3 has 18 residues. The V gene lost 1 base and the J gene lost 0 bases, with 17 bases spanning the gap. CDR3 sequence: CASSVSPFSALSYNEQFF. CDR3 sequence (DNA): TGTGCCAGCAGCGTATCCCCTTTTAGCGCGCTCTCCTACAATGAGCAGTTCTTC. Combining the CDR3 with reference TRBV9 and TRBJ2-1 gives the whole variable domain DSGVTQTPKHLITATGQRVTLRCSPRSGDLSVYWYQQSLDQGLQFLIQYYNGEERAKGNILERFSAQQFPDLHSELNLSSLELGDSALYFCASSVSPFSALSYNEQFFGPGTRLTVL.

The J gene is TRBJ2-1, the V gene TRBV7-9; 15 bases are a match to TRBD2. CDR1 and CDR2 (germline): SEHNR, FQNEAQ (reference sequence). V dropped 6 bases and J dropped 4; count of bases not matched to a gene: 1. The CDR3 has 15 residues. CDR3 DNA sequence: TGTGCCAGCAGGGGGACTAGCGGGAGGTACAATGAGCAGTTCTTC. As protein: CASRGTSGRYNEQFF. The variable domain in full, completed from reference TRBV7-9 and TRBJ2-1, reads DTGVSQNPRHKITKRGQNVTFRCDPISEHNRLYWYRQTLGQGPEFLTYFQNEAQLEKSRLLSDRFSAERPKGSFSTLEIQRTEQGDSAMYLCASRGTSGRYNEQFFGPGTRLTVL.

This sequence joins TRBV28 and TRBJ1-1; 9 bases are a match to TRBD1. Germline trimming cut 5 bases from V and 3 bases from J; bases unmatched to any gene: 10. The germline V gene has CDR1 MDHEN and CDR2 SYDVKM. CDR3 length equals 16 residues. CDR3 amino acids: CASSHTKGQGYTEAFF. In nucleotides, the CDR3 is TGTGCCAGCAGTCATACAAAAGGACAGGGGTACACTGAAGCTTTCTTT. Full variable domain (outside the CDR3, taken from reference TRBV28 and TRBJ1-1): DVKVTQSSRYLVKRTGEKVFLECVQDMDHENMFWYRQDPGLGLRLIYFSYDVKMKEKGDIPEGYSVSREKKERFSLILESASTNQTSMYLCASSHTKGQGYTEAFFGQGTRLTVV.